Listed below are T cell receptor beta chains from one sample, sequenced in a study of blood T cells in healthy people across ages. TCRdb reprocessed the 5' RACE reads with MiXCR, giving one entry per CDR3 protein. The table has approximately 490,000 distinct CDR3 sequences, more than 20% seen once. These same data were also listed under a study on T cells of mothers and their children.

Sequenced input: blood. These receptors all stem from a boy aged 5 to 17 in good health. Each CDR3 is given with its conserved first and last residue. The order of the fields is clone size, D gene, J gene, CDR3 length, V gene, CDR3 DNA, CDR3 protein. A D gene is named only where the DNA matches it firmly. Size tells how often a clone was seen (once, few, many) or the class of an expanded clone, and some rows leave it out.

few | TRBD2 | TRBJ2-5 | 15 | TRBV6-1 | TGTGCCAGCGTCTTAAGCGGGGGGTTCCAAGAGACCCAGTACTTC | CASVLSGGFQETQYF
. | . | TRBJ2-1 | 16 | TRBV7-9 | TGTGCCAGCAGCAACCCCGGAGTACACTCCTACAATGAGCAGTTCTTC | CASSNPGVHSYNEQFF
few | . | TRBJ2-5 | 16 | TRBV9 | TGTGCCAGCAGCGTAGGATGGGGGCGAGGTGGCGAGACCCAGTACTTC | CASSVGWGRGGETQYF
few | . | TRBJ2-5 | 14 | TRBV20-1 | TGCAGTGCTAGACAGGGTGAGGGGTCAGAGACCCAGTACTTC | CSARQGEGSETQYF
few | TRBD1 | TRBJ2-7 | 14 | TRBV28 | TGTGCCAGCAGTTTGGGACAGCTAACCTACGAGCAGTACTTC | CASSLGQLTYEQYF
. | TRBD1 | TRBJ1-1 | 15 | TRBV12-5 | TGTGCTAGTGGTTTGGACAGGACAGGAGGCACTGAAGCTTTCTTT | CASGLDRTGGTEAFF
. | TRBD2 | TRBJ2-7 | 14 | TRBV5-1 | TGCGCCAGCAGCCCCGGACTAGCACTGTACGAGCAGTACTTC | CASSPGLALYEQYF
. | . | TRBJ2-3 | 14 | TRBV9 | TGTGCCAGCAGCGCGCCGGCGGGAACAGATACGCAGTATTTT | CASSAPAGTDTQYF
few | TRBD1 | TRBJ2-3 | 16 | TRBV7-9 | TGTGCCAGCAGCTTAGAATGGACAGGACCCACAGATACGCAGTATTTT | CASSLEWTGPTDTQYF
few | . | TRBJ2-7 | 13 | TRBV5-1 | TGCGCCAGCAGCTTACTGGGACCCCTGGAGCAGTACTTC | CASSLLGPLEQYF
. | . | TRBJ2-1 | 16 | TRBV4-3 | TGCGCCAGCAGCCAAGAGGGGGGTACCTCCTACAATGAGCAGTTCTTC | CASSQEGGTSYNEQFF
. | TRBD2 | TRBJ2-7 | 14 | TRBV5-1 | TGCGCCAGCAGTGAAGCGGGAGTCTCCTACGAGCAGTACTTC | CASSEAGVSYEQYF
few | TRBD1 | TRBJ1-2 | 15 | TRBV20-1 | TGCAGTGCTCTAGGGACAGCTAATGCTAACTATGGCTACACCTTC | CSALGTANANYGYTF
. | TRBD2 | TRBJ2-1 | 14 | TRBV11-2 | TGTGCCAGCAGCTCGCTAGCGGGAGGCGATGAGCAGTTCTTC | CASSSLAGGDEQFF
. | . | TRBJ2-7 | 14 | TRBV5-6 | TGTGCCAGCAGCTCCCGGGAAACTATATACGAGCAGTACTTC | CASSSRETIYEQYF
. | . | TRBJ1-1 | 12 | TRBV28 | TGTGCCAGCACTAGGCCGAACACTGAAGCTTTCTTT | CASTRPNTEAFF
. | TRBD1 | TRBJ2-7 | 17 | TRBV28 | TGTGCCAGCAGTCGGGACTTGACAGGGGGCCGGGTCTACGAGCAGTACTTC | CASSRDLTGGRVYEQYF
few | . | TRBJ1-5 | 16 | TRBV3-1 | TGTGCCAGCAGCCAAGGTCTCCCGTATAGCAATCAGCCCCAGCATTTT | CASSQGLPYSNQPQHF
. | . | TRBJ2-6 | 15 | TRBV7-3 | TGTGCCAGCAGCTCTTCTCTCTCTGGGGCCAACGTCCTGACTTTC | CASSSSLSGANVLTF
few | . | TRBJ1-6 | 14 | TRBV25-1 | TGTGCCAGCAGTGACCAGGGCCGTATTTCACCCCTCCACTTT | CASSDQGRISPLHF
few | . | TRBJ2-1 | 14 | TRBV28 | TGTGCCAGCAGCAAAGAGCTGGTTAAGGGTGAGCAGTTCTTC | CASSKELVKGEQFF
. | TRBD1 | TRBJ1-2 | 15 | TRBV4-3 | TGCGCCAGCAGCCAGGGACAGGCGGAAAACTATGGCTACACCTTC | CASSQGQAENYGYTF
. | . | TRBJ2-5 | 13 | TRBV4-1 | TGCGCCAGCAGCATCCGACCCGCGGAAGCCCAGTACTTC | CASSIRPAEAQYF
. | . | TRBJ1-4 | 16 | TRBV20-1 | TGCAGTGCTAGAGATTCAAGAGGGGGACCCGGGGAAAAACTGTTTTTT | CSARDSRGGPGEKLFF
few | . | TRBJ1-6 | 19 | TRBV4-1 | TGCGCCAGCAGCCAAAGAGGTCTTAGGGGGGCGCAGAAGTATTCACCCCTCCACTTT | CASSQRGLRGAQKYSPLHF
few | TRBD2 | TRBJ2-7 | 17 | TRBV20-1 | TGCAGTGCTAGTCGGCTAGCGGGAGGGCCGACCCACTCCGAGCAGTACTTC | CSASRLAGGPTHSEQYF